Below are 26 T cell receptor beta chains sequenced from a single sample in a study of OX40 agonist ivuxolimab in advanced cancers. The data were produced by immunoSEQ multiplex PCR, yet TCRdb's version contains in-frame clones alone and is incomplete. The sample holds tens of thousands of clones, about nine tenths seen once. The specimen was CD4+ or CD8+ T cells sorted from blood, collected in a trial of the OX40 agonist ivuxolimab. Receptors originate from an adult with an advanced solid tumor such as melanoma, head and neck, liver or kidney cancer.

This rearrangement joins TRBV6-6 to TRBJ2-5, with a tentative D call TRBD1 (5 bases). The V gene lost 4 bases and the J gene lost 1 base, with 16 bases spanning the gap. CDR1 is MNHNY and CDR2 is SVGAGI in the germline V gene (reference sequence). The CDR3 runs 16 residues. For the CDR3, the DNA is TGTGCCAGCAGTTCCCCTTCCCAGACAGCCCAAGAGACCCAGTACTTC. It is translated as CASSSPSQTAQETQYF.

This sequence joins TRBV4-1 and TRBJ2-1; 8 nucleotides agree with TRBD2. In germline, CDR1 is MGHRA, CDR2 YSYEKL. This CDR3 is 16 amino acids long. V was pared by 3 bases and J by 9 bases, with 13 bases of the junction left unmatched. Here the CDR3 reads CASSQDLTGGPVEQFF. The CDR3 nucleotides read TGCGCCAGCAGCCAGGATTTAACGGGAGGGCCGGTTGAGCAGTTCTTC.

This rearrangement joins TRBV2 to TRBJ2-5; no clear D. This CDR3 spans 11 amino acids. V was pared by 7 bases and J by 3 bases, with 6 bases between. Germline lookup yields CDR1 SNHLY and CDR2 FYNNEI. The CDR3 spells CASTQEETQYF. The CDR3 bases are TGTGCCAGCACCCAGGAAGAGACCCAGTACTTC.

The chain recombines TRBV27 with TRBJ1-5; 9 bases map to TRBD1. The CDR3 is 18 amino acids. V lost 0 bases and J lost 5; bases outside the gene matches: 11. Germline V gene sequence: CDR1 MNHEY, CDR2 SMNVEV (reference sequence). CDR3 loop: CASSLSYVRTGVHQPQHF. The CDR3 DNA sequence: TGTGCCAGCAGTTTATCGTACGTCAGGACAGGGGTTCATCAGCCCCAGCATTTT.

This clone has a count of ten or more. The rearrangement uses TRBV7-2 and TRBJ2-7; 8 nucleotides match TRBD2. This CDR3 spans 15 amino acids. V shed 5 bases and J 0 bases; nucleotides not matched to a gene: 6. Germline loops: CDR1 SGHTA, CDR2 FQGNSA. DNA of the CDR3: TGTGCCAGCAGCCGTAGCGGGAAAGACTCCTACGAGCAGTACTTC. This translates into CASSRSGKDSYEQYF.

The chain links TRBV29-1 to TRBJ2-1; tentative D call: TRBD2 (5 bases). The ends were cut back, 5 bases at V and 0 bases at J, with 20 bases in the middle. CDR3 length: 17 amino acids. CDR1 and CDR2 (germline): SQVTM, ANQGSEA. CDR3 region: CSVHKTGLSSSYNEQFF. The CDR3 nucleotides read TGCAGCGTTCATAAAACCGGACTCTCGAGCTCCTACAATGAGCAGTTCTTC.

This clone was observed a handful of times. This chain links TRBV19 with TRBJ1-1; D is unresolved. This CDR3 contains 16 residues. The germline CDR1 and CDR2 sequences are LNHDA and SQIVND (reference sequence). V shed 1 base and J shed 1 base, with 13 bases lying between them. CDR3 bases: TGTGCCAGTAGTATAGTAGTTGCGGGAGCGAACACTGAAGCTTTCTTT. Protein product: CASSIVVAGANTEAFF. The whole variable domain, filled in from reference TRBV19 and TRBJ1-1, reads DGGITQSPKYLFRKEGQNVTLSCEQNLNHDAMYWYRQDPGQGLRLIYYSQIVNDFQKGDIAEGYSVSREKKESFPLTVTSAQKNPTAFYLCASSIVVAGANTEAFFGQGTRLTVV.

This rearrangement joins TRBV21-1 to TRBJ1-1. TRBV21-1 constitutes a pseudogene. The CDR3 is 13 amino acids. CDR3: CASSIVTMPGAFF. The CDR3 bases are TGTGCCAGCAGCATCGTCACCATGCCGGGAGCTTTCTTT.

V gene TRBV5-1 combines with J gene TRBJ1-3; the match to TRBD1 covers 9 bases. Germline V gives CDR1 SGHRS, CDR2 YFSETQ. With V trimmed by 4 bases and J by 0 bases, 5 bases remained unmatched. The CDR3 covers 16 residues. CDR3 sequence (DNA): TGCGCCAGCAGCCCGGGGGACAGGGTCTCTGGAAACACCATATATTTT. Amino acids: CASSPGDRVSGNTIYF.

The chain joins TRBV9 to TRBJ2-3, with D possibly called TRBD1 or TRBD2 (5 bases each). Germline V CDR1 and CDR2: SGDLS, YYNGEE. With 7 bases removed from V and 2 bases from J, the gap between germline ends came to 17 bases. CDR3 length: 15 residues. CDR3 sequence (DNA): TGTGCCAGCGGCCGGGGCACGGATTTCACAGATACGCAGTATTTT. It yields the protein CASGRGTDFTDTQYF.

The V call is TRBV5-1, the J call TRBJ1-1; no firm D call. Germline CDR1 reads SGHRS; CDR2 reads YFSETQ. V was pared by 3 bases and J by 1 base, with 10 bases between. This CDR3 contains 14 residues. The CDR3 DNA reads TGCGCCAGCAGCTCCCCAGCTACGAACACTGAAGCTTTCTTT. It encodes CASSSPATNTEAFF.

The chain recombines TRBV19 with TRBJ2-4, with D tentatively TRBD2 (5 bases). Germline lookup yields CDR1 LNHDA and CDR2 SQIVND (reference sequence). The CDR3 length is 19 residues. Between the trimmed V and J ends, which lost 4 bases and 2 bases, there was a span of 24 bases. CDR3 bases: TGTGCCAGTAGTAGGGAGAACATTGGGGTTGGGTCGACCAAAAACATTCAGTACTTC. Encoded protein: CASSRENIGVGSTKNIQYF.

As for this clone: This same CDR3 is encoded by further DNA sequences in the sample. The chain employs TRBV2 and TRBJ2-7, with TRBD2 as a possible D gene (6 bases). Trimming shortened V by 4 bases and J by 3 bases, and 7 bases separated the two germline ends. CDR1 is SNHLY and CDR2 is FYNNEI in the germline V gene. The length of the CDR3 is 12 residues. The CDR3 region has the DNA TGTGCCAGCAGTGGACTAGTCTACGAGCAGTACTTC. This translates into CASSGLVYEQYF.

J is TRBJ2-1 and V is TRBV27, with TRBD2 matching over 9 bases. Germline values: CDR1 MNHEY, CDR2 SMNVEV (reference sequence). The CDR3 consists of 16 residues. Germline trimming cut 0 bases from V and 6 bases from J; bases unmatched to any gene: 6. This chain's CDR3 is CASSLSGGTSPNEQFF. The CDR3 DNA is TGTGCCAGCAGTTTATCTGGCGGGACTAGCCCCAATGAGCAGTTCTTC.

The chain is built from TRBV6-1 and TRBJ2-3; no clear D gene. The CDR3 consists of 11 residues. In germline, CDR1 is MNHNS, CDR2 SASEGT. The germline V and J ends were trimmed by 10 bases and 0 bases, with 5 bases remaining between them. DNA of the CDR3: TGTGCCACCGACAGCACAGATACGCAGTATTTT. Amino acid sequence: CATDSTDTQYF.

The chain carries TRBV30 and TRBJ1-2; possibly TRBD1 for D (5 bases). The CDR3 covers 13 residues. In germline, CDR1 is GTSNPN, CDR2 SVGIG (reference sequence). V lost 8 bases and J 4 bases, leaving 17 bases between the germline ends. The DNA of the CDR3 is TGTGCCCGGGTCTCCCAGGGTTTCTATGGCTACACCTTC. This sequence encodes CARVSQGFYGYTF.

The genes are TRBV6-5 and TRBJ2-3; 11 bases match TRBD2. Germline-derived CDR1 and CDR2 are MNHEY and SVGAGI. J was trimmed by 0 bases and V by 6 bases; bases with no gene match: 2. This CDR3 region has 15 residues. The CDR3 here is CASRTSGTSTDTQYF. The CDR3 coding sequence is TGTGCCAGCAGGACTAGCGGGACTAGCACAGATACGCAGTATTTT.

The V gene is TRBV12-5, the J gene TRBJ2-5, with D tentatively TRBD1 or TRBD2 (5 bases each). V lost 5 bases and J 3 bases, leaving 13 bases between the germline ends. Germline V gives CDR1 LGHNT, CDR2 FRNRAP. This CDR3 comprises 14 residues. The DNA of the CDR3 is TGTGCTAGTGGTCAAGCAGGGAGTAAAGAGACCCAGTACTTC. The encoded protein is CASGQAGSKETQYF.

The chain links TRBV5-1 to TRBJ2-5; perhaps TRBD1 as D (5 bases). Looked up from germline, CDR1 is SGHRS and CDR2 is YFSETQ. Trimming cost V 2 bases and J 7 bases, with 18 bases left between them. The CDR3 is made up of 15 amino acids. The chain's CDR3 is CASSLGNRLLGTQYF. Written as DNA, the CDR3 is TGCGCCAGCAGCTTAGGAAACAGGTTGTTAGGGACCCAGTACTTC.

In its sample, this clone was seen once. The chain links TRBV5-1 to TRBJ2-1, with D possibly matching TRBD2 (7 bases). The germline V and J ends were trimmed by 9 bases and 1 base, with 20 bases remaining between them. The CDR3 covers 16 residues. Germline CDR1 SGHRS, CDR2 YFSETQ. The DNA of the CDR3 is TGCGCCACCACCGAGGGGGAGGGCCGTTCCTACAATGAGCAGTTCTTC. It yields the protein CATTEGEGRSYNEQFF.

This clone was seen only once. The V gene is TRBV21-1, the J gene TRBJ1-2; the D call TRBD1 from the table was never checked on the DNA. TRBV21-1 represents a pseudogene. This CDR3 region has 17 residues. CDR3 DNA: TGTGCCAGCACCTCTTACCTCGGGACAGGCCTCTACTATGGCTACACCTTC. This encodes CASTSYLGTGLYYGYTF.

The chain recombines TRBV2 with TRBJ2-1; no clear D. The CDR3 extends over 11 amino acids. Trimming took off 6 bases at V and 12 bases at J, with 12 bases between the two ends. Germline V gene lookup returns CDR1 SNHLY and CDR2 FYNNEI. CDR3 region: CASSLTMLQFF. The DNA for the CDR3 is TGTGCCAGCAGCCTGACCATGTTGCAGTTCTTC.

This clone was detected only once. The chain carries TRBV11-2 and TRBJ2-1, with TRBD2 matching over 11 bases. V lost 7 bases, J lost 2 bases, and 4 bases stayed unmatched. Germline V CDR1 and CDR2: SGHAT, FQNNGV. The CDR3 sequence is 15 residues long. CDR3 in DNA: TGTGCCAGCACCGCGACTAGCGGGACCTACAATGAGCAGTTCTTC. Its translation: CASTATSGTYNEQFF.

The J gene is TRBJ1-2, the V gene TRBV9, with 7 bases that match TRBD1. The CDR3 extends over 17 amino acids. From germline, CDR1 is SGDLS and CDR2 YYNGEE. The J segment lost 5 bases and the V segment lost 3 bases, leaving 16 bases of the junction unmatched. The CDR3 is CASSEVGIVQGPYGYTF. CDR3 nucleotide sequence: TGTGCCAGCAGCGAGGTGGGAATCGTACAGGGGCCTTATGGCTACACCTTC.

The chain couples TRBV11-2 to TRBJ2-5, with D hard to call. Per the germline V gene, CDR1 is SGHAT and CDR2 is FQNNGV. The V and J ends lost 2 bases and 7 bases respectively, with 5 bases between them. This CDR3 has 11 residues. In nucleotides, the CDR3 is TGTGCCAGCAGCTTATCCGGGACCCAGTACTTC. Translated, it gives CASSLSGTQYF.

Comments on this clone: One end of the junction varies from germline; a read error may be responsible. The same CDR3 can be traced to other DNA sequences in this sample. V is TRBV13 and J is TRBJ1-5, with D possibly matching TRBD1 (5 bases). CDR1 is PRHDT, CDR2 FYEKMQ, per germline (reference sequence). This CDR3 has 16 residues. The CDR3 is CASSFGPLGAGQPQHF. The DNA of the CDR3 is TGTGCCAGTAGCTTCGGCCCCCTAGGGGCGGGACAGCCCCAGCATTTT. The variable domain in full, with the rest retrieved from reference TRBV13 and TRBJ1-5, is AAGVIQSPRHLIKEKRETATLKCYPIPRHDTVYWYQQGPGQDPQFLISFYEKMQSDKGSIPDRFSAQQFSDYHSELNMSSLELGDSALYFCASSFGPLGAGQPQHFGDGTRLSIL.